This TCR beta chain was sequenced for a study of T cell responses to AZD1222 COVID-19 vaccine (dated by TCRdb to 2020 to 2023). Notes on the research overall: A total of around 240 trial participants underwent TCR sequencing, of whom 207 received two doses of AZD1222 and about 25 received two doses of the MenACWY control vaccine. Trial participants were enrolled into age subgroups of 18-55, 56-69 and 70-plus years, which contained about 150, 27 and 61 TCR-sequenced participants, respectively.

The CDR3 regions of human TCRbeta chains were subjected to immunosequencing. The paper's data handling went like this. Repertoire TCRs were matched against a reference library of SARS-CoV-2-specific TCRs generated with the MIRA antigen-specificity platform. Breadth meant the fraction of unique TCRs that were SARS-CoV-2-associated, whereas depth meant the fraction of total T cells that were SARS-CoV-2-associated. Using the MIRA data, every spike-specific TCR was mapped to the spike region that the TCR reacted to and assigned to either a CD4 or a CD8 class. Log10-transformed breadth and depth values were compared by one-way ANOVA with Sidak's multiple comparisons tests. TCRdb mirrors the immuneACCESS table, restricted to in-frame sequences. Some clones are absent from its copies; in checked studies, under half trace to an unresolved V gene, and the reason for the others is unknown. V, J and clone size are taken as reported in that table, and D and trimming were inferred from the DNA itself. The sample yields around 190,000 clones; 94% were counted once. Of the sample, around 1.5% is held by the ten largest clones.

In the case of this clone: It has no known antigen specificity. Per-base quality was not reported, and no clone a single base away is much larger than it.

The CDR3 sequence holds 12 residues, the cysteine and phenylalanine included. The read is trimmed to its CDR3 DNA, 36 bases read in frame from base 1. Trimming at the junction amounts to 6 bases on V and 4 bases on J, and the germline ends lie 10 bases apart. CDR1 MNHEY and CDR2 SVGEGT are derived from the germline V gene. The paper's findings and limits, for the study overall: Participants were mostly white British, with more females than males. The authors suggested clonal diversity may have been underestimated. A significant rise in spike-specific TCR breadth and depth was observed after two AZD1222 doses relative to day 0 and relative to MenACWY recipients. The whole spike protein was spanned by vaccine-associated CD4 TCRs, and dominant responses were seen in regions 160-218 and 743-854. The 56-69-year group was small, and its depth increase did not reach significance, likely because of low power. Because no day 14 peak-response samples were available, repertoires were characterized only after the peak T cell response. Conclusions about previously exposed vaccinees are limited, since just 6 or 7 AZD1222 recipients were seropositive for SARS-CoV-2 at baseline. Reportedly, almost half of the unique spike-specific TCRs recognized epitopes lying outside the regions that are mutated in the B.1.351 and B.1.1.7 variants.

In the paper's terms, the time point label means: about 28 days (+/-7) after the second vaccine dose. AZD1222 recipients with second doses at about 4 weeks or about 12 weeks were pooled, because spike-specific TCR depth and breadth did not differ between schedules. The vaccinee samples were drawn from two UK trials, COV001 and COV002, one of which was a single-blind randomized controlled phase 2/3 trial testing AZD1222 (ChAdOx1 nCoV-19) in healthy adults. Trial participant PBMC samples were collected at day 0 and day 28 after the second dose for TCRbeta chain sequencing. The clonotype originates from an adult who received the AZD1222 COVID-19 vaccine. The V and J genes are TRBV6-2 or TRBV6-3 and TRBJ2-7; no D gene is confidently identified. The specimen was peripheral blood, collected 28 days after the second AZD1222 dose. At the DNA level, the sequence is TGTGCCAGCAGCAACACGATGTACGAGCAGTACTTC. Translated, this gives CASSNTMYEQYF.